One sample yielded the 6 T cell receptor beta chains listed below, sequenced in a study of cytomegalovirus exposure and HLA in healthy donors. PCR amplification relied on 60 Vbeta primers (plus 13 Jbeta primers). The data were produced by immunoSEQ multiplex PCR, yet TCRdb's version contains in-frame clones alone and is incomplete. In the table there are about 200,000 clones, 86% of which are singletons. Specimen: PBMCs. The source is a woman aged 25 to 39 in good health and CMV-seronegative.

CDR3 region: CASSLGTGRGEKLFF. CDR3 sequence (DNA): TGCGCCAGCAGCCTGGGGACAGGACGGGGTGAAAAACTGTTTTTT. V and J are TRBV4-1 and TRBJ1-4, with TRBD1 matching 8 bases. The CDR3 contains 15 residues. The V segment lost 4 bases and the J segment 7 bases; nucleotides outside the gene matches: 8. Germline CDR1 reads MGHRA; CDR2 reads YSYEKL.

The rearrangement uses TRBV5-1 and TRBJ2-7; the match to TRBD2 covers 12 bases. Per germline, CDR1 SGHRS and CDR2 YFSETQ. V lost 4 bases, J lost 2 bases, and 7 bases stayed unmatched. The CDR3 extends over 16 amino acids. Here the CDR3 reads CASSPMGLAGAYEQYF. CDR3 bases: TGCGCCAGCAGCCCGATGGGACTAGCGGGCGCCTACGAGCAGTACTTC.

The chain joins TRBV2 to TRBJ1-5; 7 bases are shared with TRBD1. The CDR3 runs to 14 residues. Trimming cost V 6 bases and J 3 bases; bases outside gene matches: 5. CDR1 is SNHLY and CDR2 is FYNNEI in the germline V gene. The CDR3 DNA sequence: TGTGCCAGCAGGGCCGGGACAGACAATCAGCCCCAGCATTTT. This gives the protein CASRAGTDNQPQHF.

The chain joins TRBV27 to TRBJ1-2, with TRBD1 identical over 7 bases. Trimming took 4 bases from V and 6 from J; bases not matched to a gene: 14. CDR1 and CDR2 (germline): MNHEY, SMNVEV (reference sequence). The CDR3 covers 16 residues. The DNA of the CDR3 is TGTGCCAGCAGTTCGCTCCTCAACAGGGGATACCATGGCTACACCTTC. Its translation: CASSSLLNRGYHGYTF.

The chain employs TRBV5-1 and TRBJ2-5, with TRBD2 as a possible D gene (5 bases). CDR1 and CDR2 from the germline V gene are SGHRS and YFSETQ. The CDR3 covers 16 residues. V shed 4 bases and J shed 1 base, with 17 bases lying between them. This CDR3 reads CASSAALGGPQETQYF. The CDR3 nucleotides read TGCGCCAGCAGCGCCGCACTTGGCGGGCCCCAAGAGACCCAGTACTTC.

This rearrangement joins TRBV4-1 to TRBJ1-1; TRBD1 might be the D (5 bases). In germline, CDR1 is MGHRA, CDR2 YSYEKL. The V end was cut by 0 bases, the J end by 5 bases, with 10 bases between. The CDR3 length is 14 residues. In DNA, the CDR3 is TGCGCCAGCAGCCAAGATGCGGGGGTTACTGAAGCTTTCTTT. Translated: CASSQDAGVTEAFF.